Detailed here is one T cell receptor (beta chain). With V trimmed by 6 bases and J by 4 bases, 3 bases remained unmatched. CDR1 and CDR2 (germline): SGHNT, YENEEA. The CDR3 spans 14 residues. Original data processing: Estimation of nucleated cell counts was performed using reference gene primer amplification. The protocol was immunoSEQ multiplex PCR, while the TCRdb copy is restricted to in-frame clones and leaves out a portion. Clonal size and the V and J genes are those of that table, whereas D and trimming came from the DNA. The sample has approximately 300,000 clones, 89% seen once; the top ten hold roughly 6.7%. This sample was included in a study of blood T cell repertoires in COVID-19. The wider study: Samples taken during acute and convalescent COVID-19 were collected in the United States, Italy and Spain.

The source is a man aged 18 to 35 who had recovered from COVID-19. Input material: peripheral blood. V is TRBV11-3 and J is TRBJ2-2, with 9 bases matching TRBD1. CDR3 sequence (DNA): TGTGCCAGCAGGGGGACAGGGTCCACCGGGGAGCTGTTTTTT. As protein: CASRGTGSTGELFF.